This T cell receptor beta chain stems from a study of T cell repertoires in aging, cancer and after chemotherapy. Study overall: The whole study produced a dataset of around 9 million TCR reads. Whole-study results and caveats: Age-matched healthy donors had significantly more diverse, less clonal blood TCR repertoires than untreated cancer patients. The repertoire data cannot show anything about immunological memory following chemotherapy.

Peripheral blood genomic DNA, not sorted cells or RNA, was the template. Multiplex touch-down PCR with TRB-A/B primers amplified rearranged V-D-J TRB sequences. TCRdb re-analysed the multiplex PCR reads in MiXCR, keeping a single row per CDR3 protein. The profile shows fewer than 12,000 distinct CDR3 sequences, approximately 30% of them singletons. There are 13 residues in the CDR3. V was pared by 4 bases and J by 6 bases, with 4 bases of the junction left unmatched. Germline V lookup: CDR1 SGHRS, CDR2 YFSETQ. On this clonotype itself: The antigen remains unidentified.

This TCR derives from a human donor in good health. The V call is TRBV5-1, the J call TRBJ2-3; the match to TRBD1 covers 8 bases. Sequenced material: blood. The CDR3 spells CASSPRTGDTQYF. The CDR3 nucleotides are TGCGCCAGCAGCCCTCGGACAGGGGATACGCAGTATTTT.